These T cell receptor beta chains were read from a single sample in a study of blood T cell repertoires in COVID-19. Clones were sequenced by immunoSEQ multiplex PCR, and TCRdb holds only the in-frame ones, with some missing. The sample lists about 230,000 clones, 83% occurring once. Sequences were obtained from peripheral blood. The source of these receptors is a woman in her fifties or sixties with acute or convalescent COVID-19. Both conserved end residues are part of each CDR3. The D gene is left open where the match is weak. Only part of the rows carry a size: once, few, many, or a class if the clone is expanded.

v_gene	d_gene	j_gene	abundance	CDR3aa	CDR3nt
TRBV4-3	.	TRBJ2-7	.	CASSQDHGQQYEQYF	TGCGCCAGCAGCCAAGATCACGGACAGCAGTACGAGCAGTACTTC
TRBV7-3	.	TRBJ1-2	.	CASSLGQNYGYTF	TGTGCCAGCAGCTTAGGTCAGAACTATGGCTACACCTTC
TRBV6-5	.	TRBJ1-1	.	CASSYQGADTEAFF	TGTGCCAGCAGTTATCAGGGTGCGGACACTGAAGCTTTCTTT
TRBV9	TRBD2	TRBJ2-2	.	CASSVTSGRWTGELFF	TGTGCCAGCAGCGTCACTAGCGGGAGATGGACCGGGGAGCTGTTTTTT
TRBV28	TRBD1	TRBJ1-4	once	CASSLGTAPNEKLFF	TGTGCCAGCAGTTTGGGGACAGCTCCTAATGAAAAACTGTTTTTT
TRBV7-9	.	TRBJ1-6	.	CASSRQAGRGSPLHF	TGTGCCAGCAGCCGACAAGCTGGAAGGGGTTCACCCCTCCACTTT
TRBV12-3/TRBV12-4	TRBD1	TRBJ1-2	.	CASVGQGNYGYTF	TGTGCCAGCGTCGGACAGGGGAACTATGGCTACACCTTC
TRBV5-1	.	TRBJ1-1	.	CASSFTQGNTEAFF	TGCGCCAGCAGCTTTACACAGGGGAACACTGAAGCTTTCTTT
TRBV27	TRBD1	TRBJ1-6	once	CASSLDRGDSPLHF	TGTGCCAGCAGTTTAGACAGGGGGGATTCACCCCTCCACTTT
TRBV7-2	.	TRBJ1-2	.	CASSPQGQVRESYTF	TGTGCCAGCAGCCCTCAGGGGCAGGTCAGGGAGAGCTACACCTTC
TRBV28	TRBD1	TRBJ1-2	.	CASSSPGQGGGYTF	TGTGCCAGCAGCTCGCCGGGACAGGGTGGCGGCTACACCTTC
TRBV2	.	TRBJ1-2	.	CASSEGSYGYTF	TGTGCCAGCAGTGAAGGCAGCTATGGCTACACCTTC
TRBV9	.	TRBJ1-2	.	CASSVGAGAYGYTF	TGTGCCAGCAGCGTAGGGGCAGGGGCTTATGGCTACACCTTC
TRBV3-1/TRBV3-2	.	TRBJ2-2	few	CASSQQGRVELFF	TGTGCCAGCAGCCAACAGGGTAGGGTGGAGCTGTTTTTT
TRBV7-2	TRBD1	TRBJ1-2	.	CASSATGTAFLGYTF	TGTGCCAGCAGCGCAACCGGGACAGCTTTTCTCGGCTACACCTTC
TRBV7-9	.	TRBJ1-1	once	CASSLEGGTEAFF	TGTGCCAGCAGCTTAGAAGGCGGGACTGAAGCTTTCTTT
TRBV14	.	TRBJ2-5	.	CASSRRYETQYF	TGTGCCAGCAGCCGGCGGTATGAGACCCAGTACTTC
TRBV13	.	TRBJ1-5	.	CASSLDRDQPQHF	TGTGCCAGCAGCTTAGACCGGGATCAGCCCCAGCATTTT
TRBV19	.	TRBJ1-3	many	CASSISALSGNTIYF	.
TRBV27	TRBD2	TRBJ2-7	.	CASSLGGGSRYEQYF	TGTGCCAGCAGTTTAGGGGGGGGGAGCCGCTACGAGCAGTACTTC
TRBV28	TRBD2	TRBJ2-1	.	CASSITSGRGEQFF	TGTGCCAGCAGTATAACTAGCGGGAGGGGGGAGCAGTTCTTC
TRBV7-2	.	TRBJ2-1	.	CASSLVSATYEQFF	TGTGCCAGCAGCTTAGTCAGCGCTACGTATGAGCAGTTCTTC
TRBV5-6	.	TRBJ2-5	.	CASSLSKETQYF	TGTGCCAGCAGCTTGTCAAAAGAGACCCAGTACTTC
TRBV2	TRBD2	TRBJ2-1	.	CASSEQASGGAYNEQFF	TGTGCCAGCAGTGAACAGGCTAGCGGGGGGGCTTACAATGAGCAGTTCTTC
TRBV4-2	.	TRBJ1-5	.	CASSQVQGQNQPQHF	TGTGCCAGCAGCCAAGTCCAGGGTCAAAATCAGCCCCAGCATTTT
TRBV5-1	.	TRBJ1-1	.	CASSLVQGQNTEAFF	TGCGCCAGCAGCTTGGTCCAGGGGCAGAACACTGAAGCTTTCTTT
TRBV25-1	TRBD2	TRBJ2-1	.	CASSEWREGHDEQFF	TGTGCCAGCAGTGAATGGCGGGAGGGCCATGATGAGCAGTTCTTC
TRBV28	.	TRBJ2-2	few	CASVSRGTPPANTGELFF	TGTGCCAGCGTATCGAGGGGGACACCTCCCGCGAACACCGGGGAGCTGTTTTTT
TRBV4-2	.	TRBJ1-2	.	CASSQELRQVGEYGYTF	TGTGCCAGCAGCCAAGAGTTGCGGCAGGTCGGGGAGTATGGCTACACCTTC
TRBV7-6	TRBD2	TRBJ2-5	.	CASSLAWTSGVQETQYF	TGTGCCAGCAGCTTAGCGTGGACTAGCGGGGTACAAGAGACCCAGTACTTC
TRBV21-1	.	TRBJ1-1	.	CASSWRGQRNTEAFF	TGTGCCAGCAGCTGGCGCGGACAGAGGAACACTGAAGCTTTCTTT
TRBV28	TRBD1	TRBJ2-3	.	CASSLLQGAGTDTQYF	TGTGCCAGCAGTTTATTGCAGGGGGCCGGCACAGATACGCAGTATTTT
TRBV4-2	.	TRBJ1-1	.	CASSQGNTGGAFF	TGTGCCAGCAGCCAAGGCAACACCGGCGGAGCTTTCTTT
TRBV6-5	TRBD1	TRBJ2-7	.	CASRDRVAYEQYF	TGTGCCAGCAGAGACAGGGTCGCCTACGAGCAGTACTTC
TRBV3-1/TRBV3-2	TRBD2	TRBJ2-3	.	CASSHRLAGGPTDTQYF	TGTGCCAGCAGCCATAGACTAGCGGGAGGGCCGACAGATACGCAGTATTTT
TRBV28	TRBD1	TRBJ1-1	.	CASLNSGQGRTEAFF	TGTGCCAGCCTTAATTCTGGACAGGGACGCACTGAAGCTTTCTTT
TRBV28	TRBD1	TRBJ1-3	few	CASTPRGQGRNTIYF	TGTGCCAGCACTCCTCGGGGACAGGGGCGAAACACCATATATTTT
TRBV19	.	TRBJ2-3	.	CASSIWVTGAGTDTQYF	TGTGCCAGTAGTATTTGGGTGACGGGAGCTGGCACAGATACGCAGTATTTT
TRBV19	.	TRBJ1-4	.	CASSIGRRGEKLFF	TGTGCCAGTAGTATAGGCCGGAGGGGTGAAAAACTGTTTTTT
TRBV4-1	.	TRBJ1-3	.	CASSPLDRSSGNTIYF	TGCGCCAGCAGCCCCCTAGACAGGAGCTCTGGAAACACCATATATTTT
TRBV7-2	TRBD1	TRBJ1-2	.	CASSRDRLTSGYTF	TGTGCCAGCAGCCGGGACAGGCTCACCAGTGGCTACACCTTC
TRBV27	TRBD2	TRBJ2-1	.	CASSAGLAGGRSYNEQFF	TGTGCCAGCAGTGCGGGACTAGCGGGAGGACGCTCCTACAATGAGCAGTTCTTC
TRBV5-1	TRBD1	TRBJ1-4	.	CASSRGDSDNEKLFF	TGCGCCAGCAGCAGGGGGGACAGCGATAATGAAAAACTGTTTTTT
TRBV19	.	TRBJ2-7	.	CASSIAPSNEQYF	TGTGCCAGTAGTATAGCCCCGAGCAACGAGCAGTACTTC
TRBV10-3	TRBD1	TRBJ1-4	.	CAISDGQGAGGLFF	TGTGCCATCAGTGACGGACAGGGGGCTGGGGGACTGTTTTTT
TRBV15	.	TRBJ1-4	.	CATSRDRYNYNEKLFF	TGTGCCACCAGCAGAGATCGGTACAACTATAATGAAAAACTGTTTTTT
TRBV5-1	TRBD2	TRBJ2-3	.	CASSASLAGATDTQYF	TGCGCCAGCAGCGCATCACTAGCGGGGGCCACAGATACGCAGTATTTT
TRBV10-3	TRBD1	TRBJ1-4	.	CAISESTGLREKLFF	TGTGCCATCAGTGAGTCGACAGGGTTGCGGGAAAAACTGTTTTTT
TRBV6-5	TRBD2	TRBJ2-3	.	CASSPPTSGTDTQYF	TGTGCCAGCAGTCCGCCGACTAGCGGCACAGATACGCAGTATTTT
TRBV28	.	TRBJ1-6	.	CASSLSRFGPLHF	TGTGCCAGCAGTTTATCCCGCTTCGGGCCCCTCCACTTT
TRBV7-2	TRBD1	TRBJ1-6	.	CASSLVGQGNSPLHF	TGTGCCAGCAGCTTAGTGGGACAGGGTAATTCACCCCTCCACTTT
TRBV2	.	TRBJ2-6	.	CASGQTPLSGANVLTF	TGTGCCAGCGGACAGACCCCGTTGTCTGGGGCCAACGTCCTGACTTTC
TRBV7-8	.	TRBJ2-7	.	CASSLVAQTGNYEQYF	TGTGCCAGCAGCTTAGTTGCTCAGACAGGAAACTACGAGCAGTACTTC